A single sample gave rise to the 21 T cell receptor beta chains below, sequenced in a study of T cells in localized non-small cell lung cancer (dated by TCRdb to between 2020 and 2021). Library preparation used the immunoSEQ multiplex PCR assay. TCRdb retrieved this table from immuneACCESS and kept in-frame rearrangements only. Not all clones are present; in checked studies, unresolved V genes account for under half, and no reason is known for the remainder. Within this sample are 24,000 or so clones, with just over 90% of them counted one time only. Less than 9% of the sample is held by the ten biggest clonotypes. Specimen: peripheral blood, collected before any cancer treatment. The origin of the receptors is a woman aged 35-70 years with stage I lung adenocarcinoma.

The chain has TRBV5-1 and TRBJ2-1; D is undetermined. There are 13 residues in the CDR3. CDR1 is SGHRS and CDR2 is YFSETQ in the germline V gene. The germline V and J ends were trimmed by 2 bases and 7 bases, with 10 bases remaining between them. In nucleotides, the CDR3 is TGCGCCAGCAGCTTTCCACCTAGGAATGAGCAGTTCTTC. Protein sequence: CASSFPPRNEQFF.

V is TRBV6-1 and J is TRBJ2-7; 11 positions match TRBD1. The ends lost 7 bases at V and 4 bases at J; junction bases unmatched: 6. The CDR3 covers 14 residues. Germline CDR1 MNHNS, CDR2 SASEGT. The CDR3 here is CASMRGTGGYEQYF. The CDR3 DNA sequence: TGTGCCAGCATGCGCGGGACAGGGGGATACGAGCAGTACTTC.

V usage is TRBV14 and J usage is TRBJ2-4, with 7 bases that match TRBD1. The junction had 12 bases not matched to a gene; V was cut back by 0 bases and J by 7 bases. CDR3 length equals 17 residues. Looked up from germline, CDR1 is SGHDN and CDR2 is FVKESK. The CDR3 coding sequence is TGTGCCAGCAGCCAAGACCGGACAGGCCTAAAGGGGAACATTCAGTACTTC. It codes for CASSQDRTGLKGNIQYF.

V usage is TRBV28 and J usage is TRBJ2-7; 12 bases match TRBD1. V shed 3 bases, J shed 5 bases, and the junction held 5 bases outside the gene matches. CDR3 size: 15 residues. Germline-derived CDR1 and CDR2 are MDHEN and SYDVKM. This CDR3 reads CASSFYRDRGHEQYF. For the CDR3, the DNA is TGTGCCAGCAGTTTTTATAGGGACAGGGGGCACGAGCAGTACTTC.

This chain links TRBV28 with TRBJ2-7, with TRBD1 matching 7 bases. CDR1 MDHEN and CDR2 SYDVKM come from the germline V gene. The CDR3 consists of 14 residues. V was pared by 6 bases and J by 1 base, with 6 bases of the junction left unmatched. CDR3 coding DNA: TGTGCCAGCAGATCCCGGACAGGATCCTACGAGCAGTACTTC. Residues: CASRSRTGSYEQYF.

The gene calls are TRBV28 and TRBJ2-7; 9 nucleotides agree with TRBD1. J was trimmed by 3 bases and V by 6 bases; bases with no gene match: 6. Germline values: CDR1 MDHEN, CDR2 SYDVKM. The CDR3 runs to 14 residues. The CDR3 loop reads CASRFTGGVYEQYF. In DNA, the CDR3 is TGTGCCAGCAGGTTTACAGGGGGCGTCTACGAGCAGTACTTC.

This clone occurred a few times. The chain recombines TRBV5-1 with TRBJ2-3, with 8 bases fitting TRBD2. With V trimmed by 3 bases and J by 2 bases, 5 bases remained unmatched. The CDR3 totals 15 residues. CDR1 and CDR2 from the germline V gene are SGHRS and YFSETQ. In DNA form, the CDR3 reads TGCGCCAGCAGCTCAAGCGGGAGCCCCACAGATACGCAGTATTTT. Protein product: CASSSSGSPTDTQYF.

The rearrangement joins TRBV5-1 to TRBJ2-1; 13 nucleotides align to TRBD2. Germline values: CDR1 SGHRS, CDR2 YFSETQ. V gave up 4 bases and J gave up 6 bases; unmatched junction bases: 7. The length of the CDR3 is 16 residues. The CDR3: CASSRTLAGGANEQFF. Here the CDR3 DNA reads TGCGCCAGCAGCCGTACACTAGCGGGAGGGGCCAATGAGCAGTTCTTC.

The CDR3 region has the DNA TGTGCCAGCAGCGCAAAGGGGGGGGTCACAGATACGCAGTATTTT. Translation: CASSAKGGVTDTQYF. This chain joins TRBV7-2 and TRBJ2-3; D possibly corresponds to TRBD2 (7 bases). Germline lookup yields CDR1 SGHTA and CDR2 FQGNSA. V dropped 5 bases and J dropped 2 bases, with 14 bases sitting between them. CDR3 length: 15 amino acids.

CDR3: CASSSGGGRLSYEQYF. In nucleotides, the CDR3 is TGCGCCAGCAGCTCGGGTGGCGGTAGACTATCCTACGAGCAGTACTTC. This sequence joins TRBV5-1 and TRBJ2-7, with a weak D call TRBD2 (5 bases). This CDR3 has 16 amino acids. CDR1 is SGHRS and CDR2 is YFSETQ in the germline V gene. V lost 3 bases to trimming and J lost 1 base, with 17 bases between them.

In nucleotides, the CDR3 is TGTGCCAGCAGCCGGACAGGGGCTGGAAACACCATATATTTT. Its protein is CASSRTGAGNTIYF. The gene calls are TRBV28 and TRBJ1-3; 9 nucleotides agree with TRBD1. The CDR3 is made up of 14 amino acids. The V and J ends lost 6 bases and 2 bases, in that order; junction bases with no gene match: 2. Germline V gene data show CDR1 as MDHEN and CDR2 as SYDVKM.

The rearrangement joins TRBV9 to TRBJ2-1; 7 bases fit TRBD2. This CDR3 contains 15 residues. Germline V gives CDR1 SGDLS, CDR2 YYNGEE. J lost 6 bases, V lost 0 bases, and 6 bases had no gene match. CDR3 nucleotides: TGTGCCAGCAGCGTAGCGACTAGCTCCCTCAATGAGCAGTTCTTC. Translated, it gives CASSVATSSLNEQFF.

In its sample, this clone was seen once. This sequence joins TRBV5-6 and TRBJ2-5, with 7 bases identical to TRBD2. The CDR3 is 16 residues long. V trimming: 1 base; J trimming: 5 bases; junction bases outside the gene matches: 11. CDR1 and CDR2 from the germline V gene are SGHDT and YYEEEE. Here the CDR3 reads CASSLFGGSGVETQYF. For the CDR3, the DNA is TGTGCCAGCAGCTTGTTCGGCGGGAGCGGAGTTGAGACCCAGTACTTC.

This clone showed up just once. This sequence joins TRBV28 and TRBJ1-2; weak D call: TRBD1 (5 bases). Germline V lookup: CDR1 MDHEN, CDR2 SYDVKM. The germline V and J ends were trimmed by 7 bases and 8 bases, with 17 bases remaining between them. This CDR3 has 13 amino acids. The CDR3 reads CASTIGGSYGYTF. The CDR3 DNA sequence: TGTGCCAGCACCATCGGGGGATCCTACGGCTACACCTTC.

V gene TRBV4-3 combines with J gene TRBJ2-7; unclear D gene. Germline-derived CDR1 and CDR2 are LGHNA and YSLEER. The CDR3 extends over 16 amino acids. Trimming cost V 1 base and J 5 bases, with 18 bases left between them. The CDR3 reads CASSQVQAGLFHEQYF. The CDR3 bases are TGCGCCAGCAGCCAAGTTCAGGCAGGTCTCTTCCACGAGCAGTACTTC.

CDR3 sequence reads: CASSLLFRTGGNTIYF. The CDR3, as DNA: TGTGCCAGCAGTCTACTTTTTAGGACAGGCGGAAACACCATATATTTT. The rearrangement joins TRBV28 to TRBJ1-3, with 7 bases that match TRBD1. Germline CDR1 MDHEN, CDR2 SYDVKM. Trimming removed 5 bases from V and 4 bases from J; junction bases left unmatched: 11. This CDR3 is 16 amino acids long. Combining the CDR3 with reference TRBV28 and TRBJ1-3 gives the whole variable domain DVKVTQSSRYLVKRTGEKVFLECVQDMDHENMFWYRQDPGLGLRLIYFSYDVKMKEKGDIPEGYSVSREKKERFSLILESASTNQTSMYLCASSLLFRTGGNTIYFGEGSWLTVV.

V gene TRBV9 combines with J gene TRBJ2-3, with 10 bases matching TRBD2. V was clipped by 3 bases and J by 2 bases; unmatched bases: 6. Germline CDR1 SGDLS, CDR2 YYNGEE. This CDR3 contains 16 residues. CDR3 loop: CASSARLAGPTDTQYF. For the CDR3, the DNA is TGTGCCAGCAGCGCACGACTAGCGGGCCCCACAGATACGCAGTATTTT.

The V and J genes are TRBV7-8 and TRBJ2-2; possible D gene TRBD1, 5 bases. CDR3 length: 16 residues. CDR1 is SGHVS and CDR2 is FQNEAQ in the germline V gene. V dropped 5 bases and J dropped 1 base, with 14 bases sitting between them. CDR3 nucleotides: TGTGCCAGCAGCCCATTGGGGCAGGGGAACACCGGGGAGCTGTTTTTT. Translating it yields CASSPLGQGNTGELFF.

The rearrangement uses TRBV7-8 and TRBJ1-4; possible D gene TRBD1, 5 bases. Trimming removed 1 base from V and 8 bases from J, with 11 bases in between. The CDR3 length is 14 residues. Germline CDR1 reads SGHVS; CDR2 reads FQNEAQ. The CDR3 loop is CASSLVGEGEKLFF. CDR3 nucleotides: TGTGCCAGCAGCTTAGTAGGGGAGGGCGAAAAACTGTTTTTT.

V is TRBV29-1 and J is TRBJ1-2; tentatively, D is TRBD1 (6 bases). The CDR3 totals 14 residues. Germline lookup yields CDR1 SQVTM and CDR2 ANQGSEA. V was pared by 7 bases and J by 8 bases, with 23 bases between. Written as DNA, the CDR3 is TGCAGCGCCCACACTAAGGGGGGGCTGAGGGGCTACACCTTC. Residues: CSAHTKGGLRGYTF.

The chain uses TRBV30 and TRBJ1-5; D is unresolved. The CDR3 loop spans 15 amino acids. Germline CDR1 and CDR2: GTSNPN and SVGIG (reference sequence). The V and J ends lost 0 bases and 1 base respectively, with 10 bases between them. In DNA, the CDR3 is TGTGCCTGGAGTGTTCCCTACGGCAGCAATCAGCCCCAGCATTTT. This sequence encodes CAWSVPYGSNQPQHF.